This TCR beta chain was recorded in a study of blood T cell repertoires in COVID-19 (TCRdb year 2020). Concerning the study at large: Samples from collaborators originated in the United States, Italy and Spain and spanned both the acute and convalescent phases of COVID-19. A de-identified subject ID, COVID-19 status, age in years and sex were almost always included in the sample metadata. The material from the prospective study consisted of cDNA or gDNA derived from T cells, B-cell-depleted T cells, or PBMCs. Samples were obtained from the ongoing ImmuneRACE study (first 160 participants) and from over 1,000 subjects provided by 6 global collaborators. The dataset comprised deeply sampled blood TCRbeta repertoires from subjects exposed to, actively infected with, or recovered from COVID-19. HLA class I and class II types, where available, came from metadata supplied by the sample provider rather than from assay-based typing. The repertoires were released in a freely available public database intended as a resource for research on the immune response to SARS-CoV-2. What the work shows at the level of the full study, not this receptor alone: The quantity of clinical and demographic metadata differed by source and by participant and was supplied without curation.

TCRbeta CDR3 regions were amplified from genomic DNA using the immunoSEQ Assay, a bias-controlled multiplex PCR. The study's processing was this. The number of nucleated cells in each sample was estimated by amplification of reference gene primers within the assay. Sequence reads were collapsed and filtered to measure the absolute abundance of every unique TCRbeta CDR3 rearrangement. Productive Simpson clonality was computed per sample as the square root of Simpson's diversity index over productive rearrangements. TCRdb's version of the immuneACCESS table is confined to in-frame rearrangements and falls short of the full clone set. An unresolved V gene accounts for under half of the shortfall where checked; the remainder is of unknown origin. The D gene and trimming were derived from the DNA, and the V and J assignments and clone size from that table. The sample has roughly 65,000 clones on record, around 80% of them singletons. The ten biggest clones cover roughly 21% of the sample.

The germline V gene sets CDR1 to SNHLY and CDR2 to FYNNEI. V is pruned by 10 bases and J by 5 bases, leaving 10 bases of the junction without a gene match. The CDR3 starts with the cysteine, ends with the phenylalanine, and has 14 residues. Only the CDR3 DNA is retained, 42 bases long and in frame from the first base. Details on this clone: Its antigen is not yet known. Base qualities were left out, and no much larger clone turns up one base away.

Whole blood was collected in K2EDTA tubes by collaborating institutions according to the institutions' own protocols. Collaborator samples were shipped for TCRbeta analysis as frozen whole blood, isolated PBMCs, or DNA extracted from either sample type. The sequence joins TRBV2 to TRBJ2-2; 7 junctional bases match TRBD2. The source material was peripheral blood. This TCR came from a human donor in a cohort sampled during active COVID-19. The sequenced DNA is TGTGCCACCGGGCTAGCGGAAAGTACCGGGGAGCTGTTTTTT. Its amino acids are CATGLAESTGELFF.